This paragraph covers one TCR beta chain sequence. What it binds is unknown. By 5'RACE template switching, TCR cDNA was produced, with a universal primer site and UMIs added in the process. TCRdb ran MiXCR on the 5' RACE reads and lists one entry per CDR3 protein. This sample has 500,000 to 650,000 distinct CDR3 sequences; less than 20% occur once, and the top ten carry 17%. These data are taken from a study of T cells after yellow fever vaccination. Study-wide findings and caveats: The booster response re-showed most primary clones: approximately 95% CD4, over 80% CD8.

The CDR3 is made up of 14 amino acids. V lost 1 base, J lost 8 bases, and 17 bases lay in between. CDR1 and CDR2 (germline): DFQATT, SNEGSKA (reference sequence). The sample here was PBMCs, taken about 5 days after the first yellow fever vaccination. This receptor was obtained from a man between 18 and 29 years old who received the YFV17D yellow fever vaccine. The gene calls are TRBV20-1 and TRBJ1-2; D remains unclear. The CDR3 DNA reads TGCAGTGCTAGAGGCCCGGCCTCCTCGAGGGGCTACACCTTC. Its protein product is CSARGPASSRGYTF.